These 7 T cell receptor beta chains were all obtained from the same sample, sequenced in a study of blood T cells in healthy people across ages. A J-beta primer mix and a sample-barcoded 5' primer were used in a second PCR of about 7 to 12 cycles. TCRdb processed the 5' RACE reads anew with MiXCR; each CDR3 protein has one entry. The sample lists about 1.1 million distinct CDR3 sequences, about two fifths occurring once. Sequencing was done on a sample of blood. Every receptor here comes from a man aged 18-30 years in good health.

V usage is TRBV7-2 and J usage is TRBJ1-2; the D gene is possibly TRBD1 (6 bases). Between the trimmed V and J ends, which lost 5 bases and 4 bases, there was a span of 14 bases. This CDR3 has 14 residues. CDR1 is SGHTA and CDR2 is FQGNSA in the germline V gene. CDR3 DNA: TGTGCCAGCAGCAAACAGGGAAGGGGCTATGGCTACACCTTC. It yields the protein CASSKQGRGYGYTF.

This clonotype has a handful of counts. CDR3 DNA sequence: TGTGCCAGCTCACCACCGATCAGACGGCTAATTTATGGCTACACCTTC. Amino acid sequence: CASSPPIRRLIYGYTF. This chain uses TRBV18 with TRBJ1-2; no reliable D call. Germline CDR1 KGHSH, CDR2 LQKENI. The length of the CDR3 is 16 residues. The ends were cut back, 0 bases at V and 5 bases at J, with 16 bases in the middle.

The genes are TRBV4-1 and TRBJ2-2; 7 bases match TRBD1. Trimming took 7 bases from V and 5 from J; bases not matched to a gene: 13. The CDR3 is made up of 16 amino acids. CDR1 is MGHRA, CDR2 YSYEKL, per germline. Written as DNA, the CDR3 is TGCGCCAGCAACCAGATAATGTCAGGGGGAACCGGGGAGCTGTTTTTT. Its protein product is CASNQIMSGGTGELFF.

This chain uses TRBV20-1 with TRBJ2-3; D not resolved. Germline CDR1 DFQATT, CDR2 SNEGSKA (reference sequence). V was clipped by 2 bases and J by 2 bases, with 5 bases between them. The CDR3 consists of 12 residues. The CDR3 region is CSARKATDTQYF. CDR3 in DNA: TGCAGTGCTAGAAAGGCCACAGATACGCAGTATTTT.

The chain couples TRBV20-1 to TRBJ1-1; D remains unclear. Per the germline V gene, CDR1 is DFQATT and CDR2 is SNEGSKA (reference sequence). There are 14 residues in the CDR3. The V end lost 6 bases, the J end lost 1 base, and 15 bases lay between the germline ends. CDR3 residues: CSAEGGPKNTEAFF. For the CDR3, the DNA is TGCAGTGCAGAGGGTGGCCCGAAGAACACTGAAGCTTTCTTT.

As concerns this clonotype: Given the absence of the conserved phenylalanine or tryptophan at the CDR3 end, a read error is likely. The V and J genes are TRBV20-1 and TRBJ2-7; D perhaps matches TRBD1 (5 bases). In germline, CDR1 is DFQATT, CDR2 SNEGSKA (reference sequence). The CDR3 sequence is 13 residues long. Trimming removed 6 bases from V and 3 bases from J, with 15 bases in between. CDR3 sequence (DNA): TGCAGTGCAAAGGGGCAGGTAGACTACGAGCAGTACTTA. Amino acid sequence: CSAKGQVDYEQYL.

This clonotype appeared a single time. The junction does not match germline at one end; this may be a read error. J is TRBJ2-3 and V is TRBV12-3 or TRBV12-4; 8 bases match TRBD2. There are 12 residues in the CDR3. The CDR3: CASSLGLAGWSF. The CDR3 DNA follows: TGTGCCAGCAGTTTAGGGCTAGCGGGCTGGTCTTTT.